Detailed here is one TCR beta chain. It lacks a known antigen. Base qualities were left out, and no much larger clone turns up one base away. The data stem from a study of cytomegalovirus exposure and HLA in healthy donors (dated by TCRdb to between 2016 and 2019). For the wider study: According to an earlier analysis of several hundred of the donors, some 170 million T cells yielded roughly 110 million unique TCR beta sequences and 276 Gb of sequence data. An early release covering just under 650 HLA-typed donors comprised about 300 gigabases of sequencing data and around 85 million unique TCR sequences. Among the roughly 400 genotyped donors, approximately 76% belonged to the genetic ancestry cluster associated with self-reported Caucasian donors. The study was designed to test whether signatures of past pathogen exposure could be identified by cataloging public T cell receptors. The study profiled the T cell repertoires of under 850 subjects by immunosequencing and related them to cytomegalovirus serostatus. Besides the first cohort of 666 subjects, a separate validation cohort made up of roughly 120 different subjects was used. The study combined high-throughput TCR immunosequencing, statistical association of individual TCRs with disease status, and machine learning to predict cytomegalovirus infection status. In a later analysis, previously published TCR beta repertoires from 500 to 750 donors were re-analyzed and high-resolution HLA genotyping was added so that TCR occurrence patterns could be studied. Rather than using new phenotypic data, the later analysis identified candidate immune exposures from TCR beta sequences and from how often those sequences occurred across donors. To decide whether each TCR beta V gene segment behaved as functional or pseudogenic, an earlier analysis of nearly 600 of the donors relied on high-throughput TCR beta sequencing. Donor age, sex, ethnicity and CMV serostatus were compiled alongside the repertoire data. In a later genetic analysis, genome-wide SNP genotypes for 398 of the 666 donors were used, and that subset was treated as a discovery cohort. All discovery cohort repertoires had been generated using a single sequencing platform. Both class I and class II loci were covered by HLA typing, at four-digit resolution. The number of typed donors differed by locus: about 620-630 for A, B, C, DRB1 and DQB1; 500 to 550 for DQA1; some 610 for DPA1; and some 450 for DPB1. About five DR-DQ haplotypes were treated as single units for association and clustering because of strong linkage in the cohort. On average, around 200,000 unique TCR beta nucleotide sequences were sequenced per donor among fewer than 500 genotyped donors of the cohort, with roughly 18% of those sequences being non-productive.

Preparation of the library involved the immunoSEQ multiplex PCR assay. For the multiplex PCR, a mixture combining 60 forward primers for TCR Vbeta segments and 13 reverse primers for TCR Jbeta segments was used. The CDR3 region of rearranged TCR beta genes was amplified from genomic DNA with a multiplex PCR assay. The Illumina HiSeq System was used to sequence the amplified TCR beta libraries as 87-base-pair reads. Per the source publication's procedure: Across the 700 or so repertoires, a later analysis counted approximately 75 million unique TCR beta chains, roughly 11 million of which were shared by at least two donors. To remove PCR and sequencing errors, raw reads were error-corrected and collapsed into unique sequences using a nearest-neighbor algorithm that merged closely related sequences. V, D and J gene segments were assigned by aligning CDR3 sequences to IMGT reference sequences. For a sequence to be retained, a match of at least six nucleotides to both a V gene segment and a J gene segment was required. A rearrangement counted as productive if the CDR3 had no stop codons and remained in frame with V and J, and every other rearrangement counted as non-productive. CDR3 was defined by IMGT convention, running from the second conserved V-encoded cysteine to the conserved J-encoded phenylalanine. Sequences without an unambiguous match to a single V gene segment were excluded from the earlier analysis of several hundred of the donors. An earlier analysis of fewer than 650 of the donors classified V segments as functional when productive rearrangements were above 56.7% and as segregating when the standard deviation between donors was above 5%. A statistical classification framework was developed to diagnose cytomegalovirus status using the catalog of TCR beta chain sequences. A later analysis assigned V and J genes by comparing TCR nucleotide sequences with IMGT/GENE-DB human TR gene sequences. The TCRdist pipeline was used in a later analysis to assign CDR3 sequences and most-parsimonious VDJ recombination scenarios. In a later analysis, every TCR beta chain was defined by the combination of its CDR3 amino acid sequence and its V-gene family, and reads without a unique V-gene family were dropped. In a later analysis, 450 to 600 highly shared, low-generation-probability nucleotide sequences were removed to address suspected cross-contamination and a sequencing artifact. In a later analysis, a clonal expansion index for each public chain was calculated from normalized within-repertoire ranks of inferred template counts. Generation probabilities in a later analysis came from a VDJ recombination model fitted to out-of-frame rearrangements, and those results were checked against IGoR. In a later analysis, hypergeometric tests were used to score TCR-TCR, TCR-HLA and TCR-CMV co-occurrence, with a repertoire-size bias correction applied to TCR pairs. A later analysis estimated false discovery rates by permuting HLA or CMV assignments 20 times. In a later analysis, co-occurring TCRs were grouped using DBSCAN, with TCRdist sequence similarity added in when clustering inside HLA-allele-positive subsets. Repertoires with fewer than 30,000 or more than 120,000 public chains were left out of co-occurrence clustering, as were a few repertoires with anomalous nucleotide sharing. The immuneACCESS repertoire file appears here via TCRdb, limited to in-frame rearrangements. These files lack a portion of the clones; in checked studies, under half of the deficit traces to unresolved V genes, and the cause of the others is not known. The V and J calls and clone size were taken over from that table, and D and trimming were inferred from the DNA. Counted in this sample were fewer than 95,000 clones; roughly 67% of them appeared once. Of the sample, 20% to 25% falls within the top ten clones.

The cohort comprised 550 to 700 healthy bone marrow donors. At the time of sampling, every cohort member was nominally healthy, though immune exposures that went unrecorded were likely present. The donor tested CMV seropositive, placing the donor among the 250 to 350 seropositive members of the cohort. A peripheral blood sample was provided by each donor, and peripheral blood mononuclear cells were used for TCR beta sequencing. The Qiagen DNeasy Blood Extraction Kit was used to extract genomic DNA from the blood cell samples. The junction shows trimming of 0 bases on V and 4 bases on J, and the gene matches do not reach 7 bases of it. The CDR3 covers 17 residues, taking in both the cysteine and the phenylalanine. The read is trimmed to its CDR3 DNA, 51 bases read in frame from base 1. In the germline V gene (reference sequence), CDR1 corresponds to SGHKS and CDR2 to YYEKEE. General findings and caveats noted by the study authors: A cluster of highly shared sequence variants was judged likely to be a technical artifact of the sequencing pipeline. The earlier analysis of nearly 600 of the donors excluded 15 to 20 rarely observed V segments, including chromosome 9 orphons, because counts were too low. CMV serostatus was the only immune exposure information available for the cohort. A further reported finding was that TCR beta sequences accurately predicted the HLA-A and HLA-B alleles for most subjects in the first cohort. A later analysis reported that several top co-occurrence clusters appeared linked to parvovirus B19, influenza, CMV and Epstein-Barr virus. In a later analysis, TCR association rates were found to vary across HLA loci, with the most associated TCRs seen for DRB1 alleles and the fewest for HLA-C alleles. In a later genetic analysis, a missense DCLRE1C variant was associated with V-gene and J-gene trimming of TCR beta chains, and the association was replicated in an independent cohort. In a later analysis, HLA-associated TCR beta chains were found to be more clonally expanded and to have lower generation probabilities than equally common non-associated chains. Broadly in line with IMGT annotations, most TCR beta V segments showed up in productive rearrangements about 90% or about 30% of the time in an earlier analysis of a few hundred of the donors. The study listed 150 to 200 TCR beta chains as associated with cytomegalovirus. Across donors, most TCR sequences were observed very rarely, whereas some public TCRs were present in many individuals. Three of the identified cytomegalovirus-associated TCR beta chains were confirmed in vitro to be specific for cytomegalovirus antigens. The authors suggested that the approach could potentially be generalized to other disease states and immunological phenotypes. In a later analysis, some 17,000 TCR beta sequences were associated with specific HLA alleles at a false discovery rate of 0.05. Correlated functional status among segregating V segments might reflect linkage disequilibrium, but an unknown experimental factor could not be ruled out. Because some donors lacked HLA typing at each locus, the association tests relied only on the typed subset. Cytomegalovirus status was reported to be diagnosed by the classifier with high specificity and sensitivity in both the original and validation cohorts. The presence/absence analyses assumed that sequencing depth was roughly uniform across donors, and that assumption may not be true. This cohort had only TCR beta chains sequenced, and the lack of alpha or paired-chain data limited which features could be detected. When HLA alleles, especially DR and DQ, strongly co-occurred, TCR associations were difficult to assign to individual alleles. According to a later analysis, most CMV-associated TCR beta chains appeared to be HLA-restricted, and the HLA associations seemed to be driven largely by CMV exposure. According to a later genetic analysis, donors in an Asian-associated ancestry cluster had fewer N-insertions in productive TCRs than the roughly 700-donor mean. Because the 87-base-pair reads could not distinguish some IMGT-functional V segments, including TRBV6-2 and TRBV6-3, those segments were excluded.

Recombination connected TRBV5-5 to TRBJ2-3, and 11 junctional nucleotides match TRBD2. The sequence was collected from a woman in her fifties or sixties in good health and CMV-seropositive. The sample was PBMCs. The DNA is TGTGCCAGCAGCTTGGGAATAGCGGGGGGGCAAGCAGATACGCAGTATTTT. It is translated as CASSLGIAGGQADTQYF. The CDR3, completed at both ends by the reference TRBV5-5 and TRBJ2-3 genes, gives the full variable domain DAGVTQSPTHLIKTRGQQVTLRCSPISGHKSVSWYQQVLGQGPQFIFQYYEKEERGRGNFPDRFSARQFPNYSSELNVNALLLGDSALYLCASSLGIAGGQADTQYFGPGTRLTVL.